This T cell receptor (beta chain) was retrieved from a study of blood T cell repertoires in COVID-19. Across the study: Sites in the United States, Italy and Spain provided acute and convalescent COVID-19 samples.

This table comes from immunoSEQ multiplex PCR, and its TCRdb copy is limited to in-frame clones, with some not included. The sample has approximately 200,000 clones; roughly 86% are singletons. J lost 0 bases, V lost 3 bases, and 9 bases had no gene match. The germline V gene encodes CDR1 SGDLS and CDR2 YYNGEE. This CDR3 spans 17 amino acids. This clone was counted a single time. The sequenced sample consisted of PBMCs or T cells enriched from blood (not recorded which). The clonotype originates from a woman in her thirties who had recovered from COVID-19. The chain recombines TRBV9 with TRBJ1-2, with TRBD1 matching over 9 bases. CDR3 nucleotides: TGTGCCAGCAGCGCCCAAGGACAGGGGAGGGCTAACTATGGCTACACCTTC. Protein sequence: CASSAQGQGRANYGYTF. Full variable domain (remainder filled in from reference TRBV9 and TRBJ1-2): DSGVTQTPKHLITATGQRVTLRCSPRSGDLSVYWYQQSLDQGLQFLIQYYNGEERAKGNILERFSAQQFPDLHSELNLSSLELGDSALYFCASSAQGQGRANYGYTFGSGTRLTVV.